Below, 20 T cell receptor beta chains from the same sample are listed, as sequenced in a study of T cells in lung cancer brain metastases (dated by TCRdb to the late 2010s). Receptors were amplified or captured by the immunoSEQ multiplex PCR assay. Imported from immuneACCESS, the table was reduced by TCRdb to in-frame sequences with V and J called. These copies leave out some clones; in studies compared against another copy, an unresolved V gene accounts for under half, and the cause of the remainder is not known. The sample contains several thousand clones, about 88% of them found a single time. 5.7% of the sample rests with the top ten. The sequencing input was tumor tissue from the primary lung tumor. The cell subset or site label for this specimen denotes: primary lung cancer lesion. The receptors were gathered from a woman aged 45-59 years with non-small cell lung cancer.

This sequence joins TRBV5-6 and TRBJ1-1, with D uncertain. Germline CDR1 and CDR2: SGHDT and YYEEEE. This CDR3 comprises 13 residues. V was trimmed by 2 bases and J by 4 bases, leaving 9 bases between them. CDR3 residues: CASSFFVGTEAFF. CDR3 DNA sequence: TGTGCCAGCAGCTTTTTCGTTGGCACTGAAGCTTTCTTT.

This clone showed up just a few times. The chain employs TRBV29-1 and TRBJ2-1; TRBD1 is a possible D gene (5 bases). The CDR3 has 14 amino acids. CDR1 and CDR2 from the germline V gene are SQVTM and ANQGSEA. V dropped 1 base and J dropped 9 bases, with 16 bases sitting between them. CDR3 in DNA: TGCAGCGTTGAAGGACGACAGCTCGGCAGTGAGCAGTTCTTC. It encodes CSVEGRQLGSEQFF.

In the case of this clone: The junction does not match germline at one end; this may be a read error. The chain combines TRBV29-1 with TRBJ2-1; tentatively, D is TRBD1 (5 bases). The CDR3 length is 13 residues. CDR1 SQVTM and CDR2 ANQGSEA come from the germline V gene. CDR3 bases: TGCAACGTTGACCCCGGGCAGGGCAATGAGCAGTTCTTC. Protein sequence: CNVDPGQGNEQFF.

The V call is TRBV10-3, the J call TRBJ2-1, with 11 bases that match TRBD2. V shed 0 bases, J shed 2 bases, and the junction held 0 bases outside the gene matches. The length of the CDR3 is 16 residues. Germline V CDR1 and CDR2: ENHRY, SYGVKD. The CDR3 is CAISESSGRAYNEQFF. The CDR3 nucleotides read TGTGCCATCAGTGAGTCTAGCGGGAGGGCCTACAATGAGCAGTTCTTC.

Comment on this clone: Other DNA variants within this sample encode the same CDR3. The chain recombines TRBV7-3 with TRBJ2-7, with D perhaps matching TRBD1 or TRBD2 (5 bases each). In germline, CDR1 is SGHTA, CDR2 FQGTGA. V lost 2 bases and J 4 bases, leaving 12 bases between the germline ends. The CDR3 loop spans 14 amino acids. The CDR3 nucleotides read TGTGCCAGCAGCTTACTGTCGGGGCCGTACGAGCAGTACTTC. This sequence encodes CASSLLSGPYEQYF.

The rearrangement uses TRBV6-1 and TRBJ1-2; D is perhaps TRBD1 (5 bases). From germline, CDR1 is MNHNS and CDR2 SASEGT. The CDR3 is 15 residues long. V lost 6 bases and J 8 bases, leaving 22 bases between the germline ends. The CDR3 DNA reads TGTGCCAGCAGCGGCAGGGCGTTGGGGGGTCTCGGCTACACCTTC. Translation gives CASSGRALGGLGYTF.

The chain combines TRBV7-2 with TRBJ2-1, with 7 bases matching TRBD1. Germline trimming cut 5 bases from V and 6 bases from J; bases unmatched to any gene: 7. The CDR3 spans 14 residues. CDR1 and CDR2 (germline): SGHTA, FQGNSA. Here the CDR3 DNA reads TGTGCCAGCAGCCCAGGGACAGCCAGCAATGAGCAGTTCTTC. It encodes CASSPGTASNEQFF.

The V call is TRBV19, the J call TRBJ1-1; D perhaps matches TRBD1 (6 bases). CDR3 size: 13 residues. V was shortened by 3 bases and J by 3 bases, with 8 bases between the two germline ends. Per the germline V gene, CDR1 is LNHDA and CDR2 is SQIVND (reference sequence). This chain's CDR3 is CASSMGGHTEAFF. CDR3 nucleotide sequence: TGTGCCAGTAGTATGGGGGGGCACACTGAAGCTTTCTTT.

The chain employs TRBV5-1 and TRBJ2-7; D unclear. The CDR3 has 16 residues. V was pared by 0 bases and J by 1 base, with 14 bases between. Germline assignment: CDR1 SGHRS and CDR2 YFSETQ. The DNA for the CDR3 is TGCGCCAGCAGCTTGGCCCCCCTGGTCAGTTCCTACGAGCAGTACTTC. This encodes CASSLAPLVSSYEQYF.

Regarding this clone: The junction differs from germline at one of its ends, possibly a read error. Other nucleotide sequences from this sample produce the same CDR3. The rearrangement uses TRBV18 and TRBJ2-7; D remains unclear. Per germline, CDR1 KGHSH and CDR2 LQKENI. The CDR3 spans 12 residues. The CDR3 is CASSLVPYEQYF. The CDR3 region has the DNA TGTGCCAGTTCACTTGTTCCCTACGAGCAGTACTTC.

This clone was recorded a few times. The genes are TRBV29-1 and TRBJ2-7; perhaps TRBD1 as D (5 bases). Germline lookup yields CDR1 SQVTM and CDR2 ANQGSEA. The CDR3 runs to 13 residues. V gave up 6 bases and J gave up 0 bases, with 12 bases separating them. The CDR3 region is CSVRTPNSYEQYF. CDR3 nucleotide sequence: TGCAGCGTACGGACACCCAACTCCTACGAGCAGTACTTC.

This chain uses TRBV7-9 with TRBJ2-4; no definite D call. Deletions cut 2 bases from V and 5 bases from J, with 4 bases between. CDR3 length: 12 residues. From germline, CDR1 is SEHNR and CDR2 FQNEAQ (reference sequence). CDR3 loop: CASSLFENIQYF. The DNA of the CDR3 is TGTGCCAGCAGCTTATTCGAAAACATTCAGTACTTC.

The CDR3 nucleotides read TGTGCCTGGACCTTGATGCCAGATCAGCCCCAGCATTTT. Its translation: CAWTLMPDQPQHF. This chain uses TRBV30 with TRBJ1-5; D remains unclear. Germline values: CDR1 GTSNPN, CDR2 SVGIG (reference sequence). V was clipped by 4 bases and J by 5 bases, with 12 bases between them. This CDR3 is 13 amino acids long. The entire variable domain, with the rest obtained from reference TRBV30 and TRBJ1-5, is as follows: SQTIHQWPATLVQPVGSPLSLECTVEGTSNPNLYWYRQAAGRGLQLLFYSVGIGQISSEVPQNLSASRPQDRQFILSSKKLLLSDSGFYLCAWTLMPDQPQHFGDGTRLSIL.

This clone was counted once. The sample carries other DNA sequences with the same CDR3. This chain connects TRBV5-1 to TRBJ2-3; maybe TRBD1 (6 bases). V lost 7 bases, J lost 3 bases, and 15 bases lay in between. Germline loops: CDR1 SGHRS, CDR2 YFSETQ. This CDR3 region has 14 residues. The CDR3 loop is CASEQGSSTDTQYF. CDR3 coding DNA: TGCGCCAGCGAACAGGGTTCTAGTACAGATACGCAGTATTTT. The whole variable domain, remainder taken from reference TRBV5-1 and TRBJ2-3, is KAGVTQTPRYLIKTRGQQVTLSCSPISGHRSVSWYQQTPGQGLQFLFEYFSETQRNKGNFPGRFSGRQFSNSRSEMNVSTLELGDSALYLCASEQGSSTDTQYFGPGTRLTVL.

The chain uses TRBV7-9 and TRBJ2-7; unclear D gene. The germline CDR1 and CDR2 sequences are SEHNR and FQNEAQ (reference sequence). This CDR3 comprises 12 residues. The V and J ends lost 4 bases and 4 bases respectively, with 8 bases between them. In nucleotides, the CDR3 is TGTGCCAGCAGCTCCTTGTTTTACGAGCAGTACTTC. Protein sequence: CASSSLFYEQYF. Combining the CDR3 with reference TRBV7-9 and TRBJ2-7 gives the whole variable domain DTGVSQNPRHKITKRGQNVTFRCDPISEHNRLYWYRQTLGQGPEFLTYFQNEAQLEKSRLLSDRFSAERPKGSFSTLEIQRTEQGDSAMYLCASSSLFYEQYFGPGTRLTVT.

V gene TRBV28 combines with J gene TRBJ1-5; 8 bases line up with TRBD1. The length of the CDR3 is 15 residues. CDR1 and CDR2 (germline): MDHEN, SYDVKM. Trimming took 4 bases from V and 3 from J; bases not matched to a gene: 5. The chain's CDR3 is CASSSGQGNNQPQHF. The CDR3 nucleotides are TGTGCCAGCAGTTCCGGACAGGGCAACAATCAGCCCCAGCATTTT.

The chain combines TRBV7-9 with TRBJ2-5; 10 bases line up with TRBD1. The CDR3 covers 16 residues. Germline CDR1 reads SEHNR; CDR2 reads FQNEAQ (reference sequence). Trimming cost V 3 bases and J 3 bases; bases outside gene matches: 7. In DNA, the CDR3 is TGTGCCAGCAGCTTTCGCGGGACAGGGGTAGAAGAGACCCAGTACTTC. Protein product: CASSFRGTGVEETQYF.

In its sample, this clone was seen a few times. The chain is built from TRBV19 and TRBJ2-5; 10 bases are a match to TRBD2. Trimming took 3 bases from V and 5 from J; bases not matched to a gene: 9. The CDR3 runs 16 residues. Germline CDR1 reads LNHDA; CDR2 reads SQIVND (reference sequence). This CDR3 is CASSMQRLAGVETQYF. CDR3 sequence (DNA): TGTGCCAGTAGTATGCAGCGGCTAGCGGGAGTGGAGACCCAGTACTTC.

The V gene is TRBV28, the J gene TRBJ1-5; D is unclear. V gave up 7 bases and J gave up 4 bases, with 17 bases separating them. The CDR3 has 15 amino acids. Germline V lookup: CDR1 MDHEN, CDR2 SYDVKM. The CDR3 DNA is TGTGCCAGCATAAGGTGGCAGGCTTGGAATCAGCCCCAGCATTTT. This translates into CASIRWQAWNQPQHF.

The chain links TRBV10-2 to TRBJ1-1; no reliable D call. This CDR3 contains 11 residues. The V gene lost 7 bases and the J gene lost 1 base, with 4 bases spanning the gap. Germline CDR1 and CDR2: WSHSY and SAAADI. CDR3 DNA: TGCGCCAGCATGGAGAACACTGAAGCTTTCTTT. Translated: CASMENTEAFF.